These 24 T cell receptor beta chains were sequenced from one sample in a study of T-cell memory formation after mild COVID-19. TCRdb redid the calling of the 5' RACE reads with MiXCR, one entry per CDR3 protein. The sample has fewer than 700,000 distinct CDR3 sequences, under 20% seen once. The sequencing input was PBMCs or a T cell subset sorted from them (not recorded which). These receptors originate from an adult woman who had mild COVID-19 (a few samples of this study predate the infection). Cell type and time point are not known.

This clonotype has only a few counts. The CDR3: CASSLVVNSYEQYF. The CDR3 DNA reads TGCGCCAGCAGCTTGGTTGTCAACTCCTACGAGCAGTACTTC. J is TRBJ2-7 and V is TRBV5-1, with unresolved D. Trimming removed 0 bases from V and 0 bases from J, with 7 bases in between. Germline V gene lookup returns CDR1 SGHRS and CDR2 YFSETQ. The CDR3 extends over 14 amino acids.

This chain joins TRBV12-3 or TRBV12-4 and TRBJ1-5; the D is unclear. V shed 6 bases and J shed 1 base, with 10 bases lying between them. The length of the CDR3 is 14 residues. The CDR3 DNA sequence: TGTGCCAGCAGCGACCGACCGAGCAATCAGCCCCAGCATTTT. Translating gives CASSDRPSNQPQHF.

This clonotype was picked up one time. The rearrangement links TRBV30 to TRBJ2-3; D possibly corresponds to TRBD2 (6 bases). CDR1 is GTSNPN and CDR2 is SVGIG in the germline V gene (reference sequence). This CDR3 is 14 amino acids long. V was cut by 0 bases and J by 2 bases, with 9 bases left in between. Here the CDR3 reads CAWSVGGATDTQYF. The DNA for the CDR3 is TGTGCCTGGAGTGTCGGCGGGGCCACAGATACGCAGTATTTT. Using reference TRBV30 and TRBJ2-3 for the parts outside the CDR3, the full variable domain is SQTIHQWPATLVQPVGSPLSLECTVEGTSNPNLYWYRQAAGRGLQLLFYSVGIGQISSEVPQNLSASRPQDRQFILSSKKLLLSDSGFYLCAWSVGGATDTQYFGPGTRLTVL.

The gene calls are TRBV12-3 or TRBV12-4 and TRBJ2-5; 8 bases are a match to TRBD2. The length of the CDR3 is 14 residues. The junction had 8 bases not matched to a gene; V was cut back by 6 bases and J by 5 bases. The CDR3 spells CASSPRLASETQYF. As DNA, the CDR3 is TGTGCCAGCAGCCCACGACTAGCGTCCGAGACCCAGTACTTC.

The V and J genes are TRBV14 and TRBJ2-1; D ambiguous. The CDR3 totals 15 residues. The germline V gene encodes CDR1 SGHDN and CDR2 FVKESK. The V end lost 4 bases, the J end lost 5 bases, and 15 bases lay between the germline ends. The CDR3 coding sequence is TGTGCCAGCAGCCCTTCCCGGATAGGGAACAATGAGCAGTTCTTC. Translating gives CASSPSRIGNNEQFF.

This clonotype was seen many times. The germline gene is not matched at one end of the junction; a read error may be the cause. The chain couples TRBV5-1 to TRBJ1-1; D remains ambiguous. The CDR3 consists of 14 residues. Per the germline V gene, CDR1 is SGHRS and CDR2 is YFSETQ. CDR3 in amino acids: CASSLGSLNTEAFF. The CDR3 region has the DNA TGTGCCAGCAGCTTAGGCAGCTTGAACACTGAAGCTTTCTTT.

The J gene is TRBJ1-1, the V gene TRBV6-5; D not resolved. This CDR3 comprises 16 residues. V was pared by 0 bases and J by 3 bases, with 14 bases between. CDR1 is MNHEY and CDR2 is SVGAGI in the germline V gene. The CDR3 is CASSYSGDPPDTEAFF. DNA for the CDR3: TGTGCCAGCAGTTACTCTGGCGACCCCCCGGACACTGAAGCTTTCTTT.

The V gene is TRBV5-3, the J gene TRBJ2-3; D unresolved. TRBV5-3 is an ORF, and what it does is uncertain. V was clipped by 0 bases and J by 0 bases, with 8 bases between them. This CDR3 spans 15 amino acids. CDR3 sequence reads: CARSLVDQSTDTQYF. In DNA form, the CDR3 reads TGTGCCAGAAGCTTGGTTGACCAAAGCACAGATACGCAGTATTTT.

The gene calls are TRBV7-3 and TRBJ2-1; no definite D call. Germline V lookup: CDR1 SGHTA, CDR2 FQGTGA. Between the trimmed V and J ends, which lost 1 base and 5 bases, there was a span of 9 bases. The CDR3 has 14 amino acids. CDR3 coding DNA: TGTGCCAGCAGCTTAAGTCCGCAAAACAATGAGCAGTTCTTC. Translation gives CASSLSPQNNEQFF.

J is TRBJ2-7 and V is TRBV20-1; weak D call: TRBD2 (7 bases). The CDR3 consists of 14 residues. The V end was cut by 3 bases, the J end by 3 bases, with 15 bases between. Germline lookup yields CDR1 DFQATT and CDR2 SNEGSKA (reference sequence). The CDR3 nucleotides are TGCAGTGCTAGGAGGGGGGGCGGTCGCTACGAGCAGTACTTC. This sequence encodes CSARRGGGRYEQYF.

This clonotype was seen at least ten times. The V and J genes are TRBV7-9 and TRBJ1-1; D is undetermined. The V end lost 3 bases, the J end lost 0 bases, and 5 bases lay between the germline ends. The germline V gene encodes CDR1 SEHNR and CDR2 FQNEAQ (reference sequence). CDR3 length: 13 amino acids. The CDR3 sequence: CASSLSMNTEAFF. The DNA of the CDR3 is TGTGCCAGCAGCTTGAGCATGAACACTGAAGCTTTCTTT.

The CDR3 DNA reads TGCGCCAGCAGCTTGGAAATAGCGGGGGGGCTGGAGACCCAGTACTTC. Translating gives CASSLEIAGGLETQYF. The chain couples TRBV5-1 to TRBJ2-5, with TRBD2 matching 11 bases. Germline trimming cut 0 bases from V and 5 bases from J; bases unmatched to any gene: 6. Germline V gene sequence: CDR1 SGHRS, CDR2 YFSETQ. This CDR3 contains 16 residues.

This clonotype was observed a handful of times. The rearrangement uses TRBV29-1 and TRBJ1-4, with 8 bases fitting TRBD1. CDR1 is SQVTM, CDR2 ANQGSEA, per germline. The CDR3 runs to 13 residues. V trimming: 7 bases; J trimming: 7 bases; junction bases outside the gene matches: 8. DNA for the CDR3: TGCAGCGCCGAAGGAGGGACAGGTGAAAAACTGTTTTTT. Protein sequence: CSAEGGTGEKLFF. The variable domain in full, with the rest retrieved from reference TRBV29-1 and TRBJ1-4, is SAVISQKPSRDICQRGTSLTIQCQVDSQVTMMFWYRQQPGQSLTLIATANQGSEATYESGFVIDKFPISRPNLTFSTLTVSNMSPEDSSIYLCSAEGGTGEKLFFGSGTQLSVL.

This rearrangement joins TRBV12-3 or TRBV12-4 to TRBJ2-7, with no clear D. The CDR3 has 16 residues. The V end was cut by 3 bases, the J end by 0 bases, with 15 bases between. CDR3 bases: TGTGCCAGCAGTTTTCGGGCCAGCAGGAACTCCTACGAGCAGTACTTC. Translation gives CASSFRASRNSYEQYF.

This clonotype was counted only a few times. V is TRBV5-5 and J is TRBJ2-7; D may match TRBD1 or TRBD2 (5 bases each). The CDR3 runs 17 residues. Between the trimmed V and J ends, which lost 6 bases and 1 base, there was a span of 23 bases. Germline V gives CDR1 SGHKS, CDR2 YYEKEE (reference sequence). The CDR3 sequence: CASTSLPFRDGSYEQYF. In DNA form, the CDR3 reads TGTGCCAGCACCTCCCTCCCCTTCCGGGACGGATCCTACGAGCAGTACTTC.

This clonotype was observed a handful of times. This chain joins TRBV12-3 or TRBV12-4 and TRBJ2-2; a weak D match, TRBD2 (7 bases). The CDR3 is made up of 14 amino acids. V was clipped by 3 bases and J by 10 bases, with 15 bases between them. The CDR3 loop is CASSFSRGAVELFF. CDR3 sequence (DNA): TGTGCCAGCAGTTTTTCCCGGGGGGCGGTGGAGCTGTTTTTT.

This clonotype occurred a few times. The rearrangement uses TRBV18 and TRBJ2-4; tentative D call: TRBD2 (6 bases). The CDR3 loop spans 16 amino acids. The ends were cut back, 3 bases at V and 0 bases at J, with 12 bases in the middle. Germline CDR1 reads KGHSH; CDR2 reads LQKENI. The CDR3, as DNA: TGTGCCAGCTCACCCGCGGGACTTCTAGCCAAAAACATTCAGTACTTC. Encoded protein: CASSPAGLLAKNIQYF.

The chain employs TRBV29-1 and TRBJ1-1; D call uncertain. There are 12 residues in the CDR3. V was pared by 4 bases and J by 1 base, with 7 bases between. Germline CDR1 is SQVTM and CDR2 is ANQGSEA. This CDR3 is CSVVGWNTEAFF. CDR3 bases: TGCAGCGTTGTGGGATGGAACACTGAAGCTTTCTTT.

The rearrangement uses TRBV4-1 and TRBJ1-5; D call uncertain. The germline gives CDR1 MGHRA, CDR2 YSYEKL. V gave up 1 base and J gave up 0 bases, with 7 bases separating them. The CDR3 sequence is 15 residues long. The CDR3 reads CASSQGLTSNQPQHF. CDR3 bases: TGCGCCAGCAGCCAAGGACTTACTAGCAATCAGCCCCAGCATTTT.

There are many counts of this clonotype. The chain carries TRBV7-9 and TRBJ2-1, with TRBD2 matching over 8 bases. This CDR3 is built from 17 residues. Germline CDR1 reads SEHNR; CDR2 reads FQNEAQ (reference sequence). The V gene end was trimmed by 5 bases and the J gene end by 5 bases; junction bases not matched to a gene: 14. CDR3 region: CASSVLAGFKPNNEQFF. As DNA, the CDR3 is TGTGCCAGCAGCGTATTAGCGGGATTTAAACCTAACAATGAGCAGTTCTTC.

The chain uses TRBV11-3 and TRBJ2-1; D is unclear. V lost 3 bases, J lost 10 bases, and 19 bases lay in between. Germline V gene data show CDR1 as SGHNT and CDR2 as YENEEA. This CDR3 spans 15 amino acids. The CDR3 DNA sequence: TGTGCCAGCAGCTTTTACGATCGTAGGTTGTCGGAGCAGTTCTTC. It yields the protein CASSFYDRRLSEQFF.

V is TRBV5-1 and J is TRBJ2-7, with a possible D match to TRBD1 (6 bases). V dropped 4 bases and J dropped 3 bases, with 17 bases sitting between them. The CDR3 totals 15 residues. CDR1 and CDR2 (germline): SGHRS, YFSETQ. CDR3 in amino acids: CASSRSLQGSYEQYF. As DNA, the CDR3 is TGCGCCAGCAGCCGAAGCCTCCAGGGGAGCTACGAGCAGTACTTC.

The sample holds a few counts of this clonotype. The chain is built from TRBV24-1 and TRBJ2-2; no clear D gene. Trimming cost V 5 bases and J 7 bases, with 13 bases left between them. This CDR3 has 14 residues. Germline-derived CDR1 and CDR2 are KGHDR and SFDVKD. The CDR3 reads CATSVGRSVGELFF. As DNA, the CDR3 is TGTGCCACCAGTGTAGGCAGGTCGGTCGGGGAGCTGTTTTTT.

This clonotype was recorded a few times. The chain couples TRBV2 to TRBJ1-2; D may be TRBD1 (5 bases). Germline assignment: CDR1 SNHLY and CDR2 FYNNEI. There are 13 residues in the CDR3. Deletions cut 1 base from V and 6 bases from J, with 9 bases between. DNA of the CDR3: TGTGCCAGCAGTGAAGGGCAGGGTGATGGCTACACCTTC. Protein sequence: CASSEGQGDGYTF.